The 9 T cell receptor beta chains below come from one sample, sequenced in a study of T cell repertoires in cytomegalovirus infection. TCRdb re-called the reads with MiXCR, one entry per CDR3 protein. The sample shows roughly 150,000 distinct CDR3 sequences, under 20% of them seen only once. Sequenced material: CD8+ T cells from PBMCs. The receptors originated from a human donor in good health (CMV status not recorded). Some clones in this sample may be carry-over from other donors' samples.

This sequence joins TRBV29-1 and TRBJ1-5; weak D call: TRBD1 (6 bases). Germline CDR1 is SQVTM and CDR2 is ANQGSEA. V shed 7 bases and J shed 6 bases, with 13 bases lying between them. The CDR3 loop spans 12 amino acids. The CDR3 nucleotides are TGCAGCGCCTCACAGGGATTTCAGCCCCAGCATTTT. Protein product: CSASQGFQPQHF.

The V call is TRBV30, the J call TRBJ2-3, with TRBD1 as a possible D gene (5 bases). Germline CDR1 reads GTSNPN; CDR2 reads SVGIG (reference sequence). The CDR3 is 16 amino acids. Trimming removed 0 bases from V and 0 bases from J, with 13 bases in between. CDR3 loop: CAWSVRQSVSTDTQYF. CDR3 DNA sequence: TGTGCCTGGAGTGTAAGACAGTCGGTTAGCACAGATACGCAGTATTTT.

J is TRBJ2-1 and V is TRBV6-2 or TRBV6-3; 11 bases are shared with TRBD2. Germline V gene data show CDR1 as MNHEY and CDR2 as SVGEGT. The V and J ends lost 6 bases and 5 bases, in that order; junction bases with no gene match: 30. CDR3 length equals 23 residues. CDR3 region: CASRPERPQTSGRIQALNNEQFF. CDR3 bases: TGTGCCAGCAGGCCCGAACGGCCCCAAACTAGCGGGAGAATTCAGGCCCTTAACAATGAGCAGTTCTTC.

The CDR3 loop reads CASSSLGIGQVTYEQYF. CDR3 DNA: TGTGCCAGCAGCTCCCTTGGGATAGGACAGGTGACCTACGAGCAGTACTTC. The rearrangement joins TRBV5-4 to TRBJ2-7, with TRBD1 identical over 7 bases. The CDR3 runs to 17 residues. Germline V gene data show CDR1 as SGHNT and CDR2 as YYREEE (reference sequence). Trimming took 3 bases from V and 2 from J; bases not matched to a gene: 14.

This clonotype has just one count. The chain links TRBV5-1 to TRBJ2-7, with 8 bases fitting TRBD1. The V segment lost 3 bases and the J segment 2 bases; nucleotides outside the gene matches: 1. The CDR3 totals 13 residues. The germline gives CDR1 SGHRS, CDR2 YFSETQ. The CDR3 region has the DNA TGCGCCAGCAGCTGGGACAGGACCTACGAGCAGTACTTC. Translation: CASSWDRTYEQYF.

The chain is built from TRBV5-1 and TRBJ2-5, with D possibly being TRBD2 (5 bases). The germline V and J ends were trimmed by 1 base and 2 bases, with 12 bases remaining between them. The CDR3 has 15 amino acids. Germline V CDR1 and CDR2: SGHRS, YFSETQ. The CDR3: CASSLSLAWQETQYF. The CDR3 bases are TGCGCCAGCAGCTTGTCCCTAGCATGGCAAGAGACCCAGTACTTC.

This clonotype was detected only a few times. J is TRBJ1-2 and V is TRBV7-2; D might be TRBD1 (5 bases). The V gene's germline CDR1 is SGHTA and CDR2 FQGNSA. This CDR3 has 12 amino acids. The V gene lost 5 bases and the J gene lost 5 bases, with 9 bases spanning the gap. Written as DNA, the CDR3 is TGTGCCAGCAGCAAGGACAAATATGGCTACACCTTC. Translating it yields CASSKDKYGYTF.

This clonotype has more than one count but fewer than ten. V is TRBV7-8 and J is TRBJ2-7; D uncertain. Trimming took off 0 bases at V and 2 bases at J, with 11 bases between the two ends. The germline V gene encodes CDR1 SGHVS and CDR2 FQNEAQ. The CDR3 length is 15 residues. The CDR3 DNA reads as TGTGCCAGCAGCTTAGCGAAGGGATGGGCCTACGAGCAGTACTTC. Protein: CASSLAKGWAYEQYF.

The genes are TRBV6-2 or TRBV6-3 and TRBJ2-7; D is unclear. Germline V gene data show CDR1 as MNHEY and CDR2 as SVGEGT. The V end was cut by 5 bases, the J end by 3 bases, with 17 bases between. The CDR3 contains 15 residues. This CDR3 is CASSPGRGPFYEQYF. CDR3 DNA: TGTGCCAGCAGTCCTGGGCGAGGCCCCTTCTACGAGCAGTACTTC.